This entry concerns a single TCR beta chain. The CDR3 spans 15 residues. Germline CDR1 and CDR2: KGHSH and LQKENI. Germline trimming cut 2 bases from V and 6 bases from J; bases unmatched to any gene: 6. This entry is derived from a study of blood T cell repertoires in COVID-19. The wider study: Both acute and convalescent COVID-19 samples were obtained from the United States, Italy and Spain. PBMCs, B-cell-depleted T cells, or T cells were the source of the cDNA or gDNA that made up the material.

Authors' methods: Reference gene primer amplification yielded estimated nucleated cell counts. Generated by immunoSEQ multiplex PCR, the TCRdb table keeps only in-frame clones and is missing some. The V and J calls and clone size were taken over from that table, and D and trimming were inferred from the DNA. The sample includes about 180,000 clones, more than 75% of them seen just once. The sample consisted of peripheral blood. This clonotype originated in a woman in her seventies with acute or convalescent COVID-19. The J gene is TRBJ1-4, the V gene TRBV18; 7 bases are shared with TRBD1. CDR3 sequence reads: CASSPKGAPDEKLFF. DNA of the CDR3: TGTGCCAGCTCACCAAAGGGGGCACCCGATGAAAAACTGTTTTTT.